This paragraph reports one TCR beta chain. Everyone who donated was a Caucasian adult who lived in Nashville, Tennessee. Method: immunoSEQ multiplex PCR; TCRdb's copy keeps in-frame clones and lacks some. The table has about 680,000 clones, under 80% seen once. V was shortened by 7 bases and J by 5 bases, with 25 bases between the two germline ends. The CDR3 has 17 residues. CDR1 is MNHEY, CDR2 SMNVEV, per germline (reference sequence). This sample stems from a study of shared clonotypes between healthy human individuals. The sample comprised memory CD4+ T cells sorted from blood. The subset: CD45RA-negative fraction. V and J are TRBV27 and TRBJ2-3; D may match TRBD1 or TRBD2 (5 bases each). The TCR sequence derives from a woman aged 30 to 39 in good health. The DNA for the CDR3 is TGTGCCAGCACCCCTGGGGGTTGGTACGAGGGTGGAGATACGCAGTATTTT. Protein product: CASTPGGWYEGGDTQYF.